Below are 10 T cell receptor beta chains sequenced from a single sample in a study of blood T cell repertoires in COVID-19. Method: immunoSEQ multiplex PCR; TCRdb's copy keeps in-frame clones and lacks some. The sample shows 150,000 to 200,000 clones, roughly four fifths of them seen only once. Sequenced sample: peripheral blood. The receptors here all came from a woman between 70 and 85 years old with COVID-19, enrolled during active disease.

The genes are TRBV5-5 and TRBJ1-1; the D is unclear. CDR3 length equals 14 residues. In germline, CDR1 is SGHKS, CDR2 YYEKEE (reference sequence). The V end was cut by 0 bases, the J end by 1 base, with 7 bases between. The CDR3 DNA is TGTGCCAGCAGCTTGGCGGTAACGAACACTGAAGCTTTCTTT. Its protein product is CASSLAVTNTEAFF.

This clone was detected only a few times. The gene calls are TRBV9 and TRBJ1-1, with no clear D. The ends were cut back, 4 bases at V and 2 bases at J, with 6 bases in the middle. In germline, CDR1 is SGDLS, CDR2 YYNGEE. CDR3 length equals 12 residues. CDR3 sequence: CASSLSNTEAFF. The CDR3 bases are TGTGCCAGCAGCCTGTCTAACACTGAAGCTTTCTTT.

The gene calls are TRBV9 and TRBJ2-1, with a possible D match to TRBD2 (5 bases). The CDR3 has 18 amino acids. Trimming stripped 0 bases from V and 11 bases from J, with 27 bases between. Germline V gene lookup returns CDR1 SGDLS and CDR2 YYNGEE. In nucleotides, the CDR3 is TGTGCCAGCAGCGTAGGTGACCGAGAGGGCCCGCTTATCTCTAAGCAGTTCTTC. Its protein product is CASSVGDREGPLISKQFF. Based on the CDR3 plus reference TRBV9 and TRBJ2-1, the full variable domain is DSGVTQTPKHLITATGQRVTLRCSPRSGDLSVYWYQQSLDQGLQFLIQYYNGEERAKGNILERFSAQQFPDLHSELNLSSLELGDSALYFCASSVGDREGPLISKQFFGPGTRLTVL.

The rearrangement joins TRBV29-1 to TRBJ1-1; 7 positions match TRBD1. The CDR3 is 12 amino acids. V lost 5 bases, J lost 4 bases, and 4 bases stayed unmatched. Looked up from germline, CDR1 is SQVTM and CDR2 is ANQGSEA. The CDR3: CSVSRQGTEAFF. The CDR3 DNA is TGCAGCGTTTCCCGACAGGGCACTGAAGCTTTCTTT. Full variable domain (missing parts from reference TRBV29-1 and TRBJ1-1): SAVISQKPSRDICQRGTSLTIQCQVDSQVTMMFWYRQQPGQSLTLIATANQGSEATYESGFVIDKFPISRPNLTFSTLTVSNMSPEDSSIYLCSVSRQGTEAFFGQGTRLTVV.

CDR3 in DNA: TGTGCCAGCAGCTTAGGCCCCCCTAGAGGCGGGGAGCTGTTTTTT. It codes for CASSLGPPRGGELFF. The chain joins TRBV7-2 to TRBJ2-2; the D is unclear. There are 15 residues in the CDR3. Germline V gives CDR1 SGHTA, CDR2 FQGNSA. Trimming removed 1 base at V and 7 bases at J, with 13 bases between. The full variable domain, completed using reference TRBV7-2 and TRBJ2-2, is GAGVSQSPSNKVTEKGKDVELRCDPISGHTALYWYRQSLGQGLEFLIYFQGNSAPDKSGLPSDRFSAERTGGSVSTLTIQRTQQEDSAVYLCASSLGPPRGGELFFGEGSRLTVL.

The chain employs TRBV25-1 and TRBJ2-7, with TRBD1 matching over 8 bases. Germline V gene lookup returns CDR1 MGHDK and CDR2 SYGVNS. This CDR3 spans 15 amino acids. V lost 4 bases, J lost 1 base, and 6 bases stayed unmatched. The CDR3 loop is CASSAQGAQSYEQYF. The CDR3 coding sequence is TGTGCCAGCAGTGCTCAGGGGGCTCAATCCTACGAGCAGTACTTC.

The chain uses TRBV7-2 and TRBJ2-1, with TRBD1 identical over 7 bases. Germline trimming cut 5 bases from V and 2 bases from J; bases unmatched to any gene: 9. Germline V gene sequence: CDR1 SGHTA, CDR2 FQGNSA. The CDR3 covers 16 residues. This CDR3 is CASSPQGTVAYNEQFF. CDR3 DNA sequence: TGTGCCAGCAGCCCCCAAGGGACAGTGGCCTACAATGAGCAGTTCTTC. Variable domain in full (rest from reference TRBV7-2 and TRBJ2-1): GAGVSQSPSNKVTEKGKDVELRCDPISGHTALYWYRQSLGQGLEFLIYFQGNSAPDKSGLPSDRFSAERTGGSVSTLTIQRTQQEDSAVYLCASSPQGTVAYNEQFFGPGTRLTVL.

The chain recombines TRBV2 with TRBJ2-1; no definite D call. CDR3 length equals 12 residues. The V gene's germline CDR1 is SNHLY and CDR2 FYNNEI. V was cut by 5 bases and J by 10 bases, with 12 bases left in between. The CDR3 DNA reads TGTGCCAGCAGTTCGCCCCCCGGGGAGCAGTTCTTC. Protein: CASSSPPGEQFF. The variable domain in full, completed from reference TRBV2 and TRBJ2-1, reads EPEVTQTPSHQVTQMGQEVILRCVPISNHLYFYWYRQILGQKVEFLVSFYNNEISEKSEIFDDQFSVERPDGSNFTLKIRSTKLEDSAMYFCASSSPPGEQFFGPGTRLTVL.

The rearrangement uses TRBV6-2 or TRBV6-3 and TRBJ1-5, with a weak D call TRBD1 (5 bases). Germline V lookup: CDR1 MNHEY, CDR2 SVGEGT. V lost 4 bases to trimming and J lost 2 bases, with 18 bases between them. The CDR3 length is 17 residues. CDR3 DNA: TGTGCCAGCAGTTCCCCCCCGCAGGGATGGGGCAATCAGCCCCAGCATTTT. It is translated as CASSSPPQGWGNQPQHF.

The V call is TRBV28, the J call TRBJ2-1; 8 bases agree with TRBD1. This CDR3 region has 15 residues. Germline values: CDR1 MDHEN, CDR2 SYDVKM. The junction had 4 bases not matched to a gene; V was cut back by 4 bases and J by 2 bases. The CDR3 loop reads CASSWAGGTYNEQFF. The CDR3 bases are TGTGCCAGCAGTTGGGCAGGGGGCACCTACAATGAGCAGTTCTTC. Complete variable domain (other parts from reference TRBV28 and TRBJ2-1): DVKVTQSSRYLVKRTGEKVFLECVQDMDHENMFWYRQDPGLGLRLIYFSYDVKMKEKGDIPEGYSVSREKKERFSLILESASTNQTSMYLCASSWAGGTYNEQFFGPGTRLTVL.